A selection of T cell receptor beta chains follows, all from one sample in a study of glioma-infiltrating T cells. From the multiplex PCR reads, TCRdb called clonotypes with MiXCR, one entry per CDR3 protein. Among 400,000 or so distinct CDR3 sequences listed, 35% to 45% were seen once. The sequencing sample was made of glioma tissue, nonneoplastic brain tissue, or PBMCs (not recorded which). These receptor sequences come from a human donor with low-grade glioma or glioblastoma, undergoing nonglioma brain surgery, or in good health (not recorded which). Each CDR3 is given with its conserved first and last residue. D genes are given only for firm matches. The size entry is marked missing in some rows and otherwise reads once, few, many or a size class.

CASSLALDGYNEQFF	TGTGCCAGCAGCTTGGCTCTGGACGGCTACAATGAGCAGTTCTTC	TRBV5-4	NA	TRBJ2-1	NA
CAISPGQGMYGYTF	TGTGCCATCAGTCCGGGGCAAGGGATGTATGGCTACACCTTC	TRBV10-3	NA	TRBJ1-2	NA
CASSFDRGLDNEQFF	TGTGCCAGCAGCTTTGACAGGGGGCTCGACAATGAGCAGTTCTTC	TRBV7-3	TRBD1	TRBJ2-1	NA
CASSELESNQPQHF	TGTGCCAGCAGTGAATTGGAAAGCAATCAGCCACAGCATTTT	TRBV25-1	NA	TRBJ1-5	NA
CASSRSTGARQPQHF	TGTGCCAGCAGTAGATCGACGGGTGCCAGGCAGCCCCAGCATTTT	TRBV6-2/TRBV6-3	NA	TRBJ1-5	many
CASSSRSFIGLPTEQYF	TGTGCCAGCAGCTCGCGATCTTTCATTGGGCTTCCAACCGAGCAGTACTTC	TRBV7-9	NA	TRBJ2-7	few
CASRRDPSSYEQYF	TGTGCCAGCAGACGAGACCCTAGCTCCTACGAGCAGTACTTC	TRBV6-1	NA	TRBJ2-7	NA
CASSLNPLNQETQYF	TGTGCCAGCAGTTTAAACCCCCTCAACCAAGAGACCCAGTACTTC	TRBV28	NA	TRBJ2-5	few
CASSPMAPITDTQYF	TGTGCCAGCTCACCAATGGCTCCTATCACAGATACGCAGTATTTT	TRBV18	NA	TRBJ2-3	NA
CASSEGTSGSRETQYF	TGTGCCAGCAGCGAGGGGACTAGCGGGAGTAGAGAGACCCAGTACTTC	TRBV7-2	TRBD2	TRBJ2-5	NA
CASACGRLTDTQYF	TGTGCCAGCGCCTGTGGGCGGTTGACGGATACGCAGTATTTT	TRBV28	NA	TRBJ2-3	NA
CASSREQGFRNQPQHF	TGTGCCAGCAGCCGCGAGCAGGGGTTTCGAAATCAGCCCCAGCATTTT	TRBV7-2	NA	TRBJ1-5	NA
CASSQVAGMGYEQYF	TGTGCCAGCAGCCAAGTTGCGGGGATGGGATACGAGCAGTACTTC	TRBV14	NA	TRBJ2-7	few
CASSSLGREGRTYEQYF	TGTGCCAGCAGTTCACTGGGACGGGAGGGCCGTACCTACGAGCAGTACTTC	TRBV7-6	TRBD2	TRBJ2-7	NA
CASSSGLELNEKFF	TGTGCCAGCAGTTCTGGACTAGAGCTCAATGAGAAGTTCTTC	TRBV28	TRBD2	TRBJ2-1	NA
CASSQDQGGTFPILTF	TGCGCCAGCAGCCAAGATCAGGGGGGGACATTCCCCATACTCACCTTC	TRBV4-1	TRBD1	TRBJ1-2	once
CATSDYPRGTDTQYF	TGTGCCACCAGTGATTATCCCAGGGGCACAGATACGCAGTATTTT	TRBV24-1	NA	TRBJ2-3	NA
CASSLWVSSGPGELFF	TGTGCCAGCAGTTTATGGGTCAGCTCCGGGCCCGGGGAGCTGTTTTTT	TRBV27	NA	TRBJ2-2	many
CATRGPGTERNTIYF	TGTGCCACCAGGGGACCCGGGACAGAAAGAAACACCATATATTTT	TRBV10-2	TRBD1	TRBJ1-3	NA
CASSLARTARDNTEAFF	TGTGCCAGCAGCTTAGCGCGGACAGCGAGAGACAACACTGAAGCTTTCTTT	TRBV7-9	NA	TRBJ1-1	NA
CASSLLVSGSNEQYF	TGTGCCAGCAGTTTATTAGTTAGCGGGAGCAACGAGCAGTACTTC	TRBV28	TRBD2	TRBJ2-7	once
CASSIDLVGLPRSNYGYTF	TGTGCCAGTAGTATAGATCTTGTGGGACTGCCCCGATCTAACTATGGCTACACCTTC	TRBV19	NA	TRBJ1-2	NA
CASSVSAGYEQYF	TGTGCCAGCAGTGTGTCCGCGGGCTACGAGCAGTACTTC	TRBV2	NA	TRBJ2-7	few
CASSQVFGGLRTGVSYEQYF	TGCGCCAGCAGCCAAGTCTTCGGAGGTTTAAGGACAGGTGTCTCCTACGAGCAGTACTTC	TRBV4-1	TRBD1	TRBJ2-7	NA
CSARDRGLGLDEQFF	TGCAGTGCTAGAGATCGGGGACTCGGGCTTGATGAGCAGTTCTTC	TRBV20-1	NA	TRBJ2-1	NA
CASSAGLVYEQCF	TGTGCCAGCAGCGCAGGGCTAGTCTACGAGCAGTGCTTC	TRBV2	NA	TRBJ2-7	NA
CSARPYSSEKLFF	TGCAGTGCCCGACCCTACTCGAGTGAAAAACTGTTTTTT	TRBV20-1	NA	TRBJ1-4	few
CASSLERMTQETQYF	TGTGCCAGCAGCTTGGAGCGGATGACCCAAGAGACCCAGTACTTC	TRBV5-4	NA	TRBJ2-5	NA
CASSLDARASTDTQYF	TGTGCCAGCAGCTTAGATGCGCGGGCGTCCACAGATACGCAGTATTTT	TRBV11-2	NA	TRBJ2-3	NA
CASSKSGDLTFNEQFF	TGTGCCAGCTCGAAGAGCGGGGATCTGACTTTCAATGAGCAGTTCTTC	TRBV18	TRBD2	TRBJ2-1	NA
CSAPGGLGRYEQYF	TGCAGTGCACCAGGGGGACTAGGTCGTTACGAGCAGTACTTC	TRBV20-1	NA	TRBJ2-7	NA
CASSVQGASGELFF	TGTGCCAGCAGCGTACAGGGGGCATCCGGGGAGCTGTTTTTT	TRBV6-1	TRBD1	TRBJ2-2	NA
CSASSGKSSYEQYF	TGCAGTGCTAGCTCTGGTAAAAGCTCCTACGAGCAGTACTTC	TRBV20-1	NA	TRBJ2-7	few
CASSPTQGWDTEAFF	TGTGCCAGCTCACCTACACAGGGCTGGGACACTGAAGCTTTCTTT	TRBV18	NA	TRBJ1-1	many
CASSQGDRVYF	TGTGCCAGCAGCCAAGGGGACAGGGTGTACTTC	TRBV4-2	TRBD1	TRBJ2-7	few
CAIRGQPNTEAFF	TGTGCCATCCGTGGACAGCCTAACACTGAAGCTTTCTTT	TRBV10-3	NA	TRBJ1-1	once
CASSTNRGSYEQYF	TGTGCCAGCAGTACCAACAGGGGTTCGTACGAGCAGTACTTC	TRBV27	TRBD1	TRBJ2-7	many
CASSPPLAGVTTGELFF	TGCGCCAGCAGCCCACCACTAGCGGGAGTTACCACCGGGGAGCTGTTTTTT	TRBV4-1	TRBD2	TRBJ2-2	few
CASSFPGSGYQPQHF	TGTGCCAGCAGTTTCCCAGGGTCAGGCTATCAGCCCCAGCATTTT	TRBV28	NA	TRBJ1-5	few
CASSSTLGGTDTQYF	TGTGCCAGCAGCTCCACCCTTGGGGGCACAGATACGCAGTATTTT	TRBV7-2	NA	TRBJ2-3	NA
CASSEGTGAYEQYF	TGTGCCAGCAGTGAGGGGACGGGGGCCTACGAGCAGTACTTC	TRBV28	NA	TRBJ2-7	NA
CASRALEWGHEQYF	TGTGCCAGCAGGGCCCTGGAGTGGGGCCACGAGCAGTACTTC	TRBV6-2/TRBV6-3	NA	TRBJ2-7	many
CASSFSPPVGGYTF	TGTGCCAGCAGTTTTTCCCCACCGGTCGGGGGCTACACCTTC	TRBV27	NA	TRBJ1-2	many
CSARPSLRTSGRNGYEQYF	TGCAGTGCTAGACCTTCCCTTCGGACTAGCGGGAGAAATGGCTACGAGCAGTACTTC	TRBV20-1	TRBD2	TRBJ2-7	NA
CASSFLGAKADTQYF	TGTGCCAGCAGCTTTCTGGGGGCCAAGGCAGATACGCAGTATTTT	TRBV7-9	NA	TRBJ2-3	NA
CSAIGLAGGGDTQYF	TGCAGTGCTATCGGACTAGCGGGAGGGGGAGATACGCAGTATTTT	TRBV20-1	TRBD2	TRBJ2-3	many
CASSLVVGASGTKNTQYF	TGTGCCAGCAGTTTGGTTGTGGGGGCTAGCGGGACCAAAAACACTCAGTACTTC	TRBV12-3/TRBV12-4	TRBD2	TRBJ2-4	NA
CASSLFGSGANVLTF	TGTGCCAGCAGTTTATTTGGCTCTGGGGCCAACGTCCTGACTTTC	TRBV28	NA	TRBJ2-6	NA
CASSGIGYSNQPQHF	TGTGCCAGCAGTGGAATTGGTTATAGCAATCAGCCCCAGCATTTT	TRBV27	NA	TRBJ1-5	many
CASSLTSGSDTQYF	TGCGCCAGCAGCTTGACTAGCGGGAGCGATACGCAGTATTTT	TRBV5-1	TRBD2	TRBJ2-3	NA
CASSSGQPYNEQFF	TGTGCCAGCAGTTCGGGACAACCATACAATGAGCAGTTCTTC	TRBV5-4	NA	TRBJ2-1	NA
CASRRRGFSPLHF	TGTGCCAGCAGGCGAAGGGGGTTCTCACCCCTCCACTTT	TRBV6-5	NA	TRBJ1-6	NA
CASCYYHGTGEQYF	TGTGCCAGTTGTTATTATCACGGGACCGGGGAGCAGTATTTT	TRBV19	NA	TRBJ2-3	NA
CASSFGLTGELFF	TGTGCCAGCAGTTTCGGCCTCACCGGGGAGCTGTTTTTT	TRBV27	NA	TRBJ2-2	few
CASSMGGAKNIQYF	TGTGCCAGTAGTATGGGTGGCGCCAAAAACATTCAGTACTTC	TRBV19	NA	TRBJ2-4	NA
CASSPARLAAYNEQFF	TGTGCCAGCAGCCCCGCCCGGCTAGCAGCCTACAATGAGCAGTTCTTC	TRBV28	NA	TRBJ2-1	NA
CSAPEGSNQPHHF	TGCAGTGCCCCCGAGGGTTCCAATCAGCCCCATCATTTT	TRBV20-1	NA	TRBJ1-5	NA
CSVVTYGQYF	TGCAGCGTAGTGACCTACGGGCAGTACTTC	TRBV29-1	NA	TRBJ2-7	NA
CASSLRRSSPTDTQYF	TGTGCCAGCAGCTTAAGGCGGAGCAGTCCCACAGATACGCAGTATTTT	TRBV7-2	NA	TRBJ2-3	NA